The 25 T cell receptor beta chains below come from one sample, sequenced in a study of beta chain features in type 1 diabetes. What was sequenced were expressed TCRB transcripts, since all of the isolated RNA had been reverse transcribed. Produced via immunoSEQ multiplex PCR; TCRdb's table is partial and in-frame only. Of 250,000 to 300,000 clones listed, under 8.5% were seen once; the top ten hold approximately 0.93%. Sequencing was done on a sample of central memory CD4+ T cells from blood. The receptors originated from a woman aged 18-29 years in good health.

This clone was observed at least ten times. The chain carries TRBV10-3 and TRBJ2-7; 9 bases agree with TRBD1. CDR1 and CDR2 (germline): ENHRY, SYGVKD. The CDR3 extends over 14 amino acids. V shed 1 base, J shed 7 bases, and the junction held 5 bases outside the gene matches. The CDR3 spells CAISEWGQGGEQYV. DNA of the CDR3: TGTGCCATCAGTGAGTGGGGACAGGGAGGGGAGCAGTACGTC.

This clone appeared a few times. This chain links TRBV6-5 with TRBJ1-4; D ambiguous. The V end lost 0 bases, the J end lost 6 bases, and 11 bases lay between the germline ends. This CDR3 is built from 15 residues. Per the germline V gene, CDR1 is MNHEY and CDR2 is SVGAGI. The chain's CDR3 is CASSYSSGYDEKLFF. CDR3 DNA: TGTGCCAGCAGTTACTCCTCTGGGTACGATGAAAAACTGTTTTTT.

This clone showed up just a few times. The chain uses TRBV27 and TRBJ2-5; D is perhaps TRBD2 (6 bases). The V gene's germline CDR1 is MNHEY and CDR2 SMNVEV (reference sequence). The CDR3 has 14 residues. V lost 5 bases, J lost 2 bases, and 12 bases lay in between. The CDR3 coding sequence is TGTGCCAGCAGTCCCTTTCGGGGGCAAGAGACCCAGTACTTC. Protein product: CASSPFRGQETQYF.

This clone was picked up a small number of times. J is TRBJ1-5 and V is TRBV5-6; D gene ambiguous. Germline V gene lookup returns CDR1 SGHDT and CDR2 YYEEEE. The CDR3 extends over 12 amino acids. Deletions cut 6 bases from V and 7 bases from J, with 11 bases between. The CDR3 nucleotides are TGTGCCAGCACTACCATCGGACAGCCCCAGCATTTT. Its translation is CASTTIGQPQHF. Filled out from reference TRBV5-6 and TRBJ1-5, the complete variable domain reads DAGVTQSPTHLIKTRGQQVTLRCSPKSGHDTVSWYQQALGQGPQFIFQYYEEEERQRGNFPDRFSGHQFPNYSSELNVNALLLGDSALYLCASTTIGQPQHFGDGTRLSIL.

The chain recombines TRBV6-5 with TRBJ1-4, with 9 nucleotides matching TRBD1. Looked up from germline, CDR1 is MNHEY and CDR2 is SVGAGI. The CDR3 loop spans 14 amino acids. Germline trimming cut 4 bases from V and 8 bases from J; bases unmatched to any gene: 5. CDR3 DNA sequence: TGTGCCAGCAGTTCCGGGACAGGGAACGAAAAACTGTTTTTT. This codes for CASSSGTGNEKLFF.

This rearrangement joins TRBV27 to TRBJ1-2, with D hard to call. Germline V lookup: CDR1 MNHEY, CDR2 SMNVEV (reference sequence). Trimming pared 3 bases from V and 1 base from J, leaving 24 bases between. The CDR3 is 19 residues long. CDR3 residues: CASSFRGGPGGMGNYGYTF. CDR3 in DNA: TGTGCCAGCAGTTTTCGTGGAGGGCCAGGAGGGATGGGTAACTATGGCTACACCTTC.

The chain links TRBV7-9 to TRBJ2-3; the D is unclear. V lost 6 bases and J lost 2, with 21 bases in between. The CDR3 extends over 17 amino acids. Germline V gives CDR1 SEHNR, CDR2 FQNEAQ (reference sequence). The CDR3 is CASRKGRQQKTTDTQYF. CDR3 nucleotides: TGTGCCAGCAGAAAAGGGCGGCAACAGAAGACCACAGATACGCAGTATTTT.

In this sample, this clone turned up a few times. V and J are TRBV27 and TRBJ2-7; D tentatively fits TRBD1 or TRBD2 (5 bases each). The CDR3 contains 15 residues. V was trimmed by 3 bases and J by 3 bases, leaving 15 bases between them. The germline CDR1 and CDR2 sequences are MNHEY and SMNVEV (reference sequence). The chain's CDR3 is CASSLMGVIGYEQYF. In DNA form, the CDR3 reads TGTGCCAGCAGTTTGATGGGGGTCATAGGCTACGAGCAGTACTTC.

This clone turned up a few times. DNA of the CDR3: TGTGCCAGCAGCACGGGACAGGGTGATTTATCACCCCTCCACTTT. It codes for CASSTGQGDLSPLHF. V usage is TRBV7-9 and J usage is TRBJ1-6; TRBD1 matches at 9 bases. V lost 5 bases, J lost 10 bases, and 9 bases stayed unmatched. CDR3 size: 15 residues. Germline CDR1 SEHNR, CDR2 FQNEAQ (reference sequence).

This clone came up a few times. The V and J genes are TRBV5-4 and TRBJ2-7; D is ambiguous. Germline V gene data show CDR1 as SGHNT and CDR2 as YYREEE (reference sequence). Trimming removed 3 bases at V and 0 bases at J, with 4 bases between. This CDR3 spans 12 amino acids. The CDR3 here is CASSYLSYEQYF. As DNA, the CDR3 is TGTGCCAGCAGCTATCTCTCCTACGAGCAGTACTTC. The variable domain in full, completed from reference TRBV5-4 and TRBJ2-7, reads ETGVTQSPTHLIKTRGQQVTLRCSSQSGHNTVSWYQQALGQGPQFIFQYYREEENGRGNFPPRFSGLQFPNYSSELNVNALELDDSALYLCASSYLSYEQYFGPGTRLTVT.

This clone showed up just a few times. V gene TRBV5-4 combines with J gene TRBJ2-6, with D perhaps matching TRBD2 (6 bases). Trimming removed 2 bases from V and 2 bases from J, with 11 bases in between. The CDR3 covers 16 residues. The germline V gene encodes CDR1 SGHNT and CDR2 YYREEE (reference sequence). The CDR3 DNA follows: TGTGCCAGCAGCTTCCCGGAGGGTACTGGGGCCAACGTCCTGACTTTC. The encoded protein is CASSFPEGTGANVLTF.

This clone was recorded a few times. CDR3 nucleotide sequence: TGTGCCAGCAGCAAAGTGGGACAGGGATATGGCTACACCTTC. This translates into CASSKVGQGYGYTF. This rearrangement joins TRBV21-1 to TRBJ1-2; TRBD1 reflects the table's D call only, with no check against the DNA. TRBV21-1 is given as a pseudogene. This CDR3 is 14 amino acids long.

This clone was recorded a few times. The chain links TRBV5-1 to TRBJ1-1; no definite D call. The germline V and J ends were trimmed by 0 bases and 4 bases, with 13 bases remaining between them. Germline V gives CDR1 SGHRS, CDR2 YFSETQ. The CDR3 covers 15 residues. The CDR3 sequence: CASSLGYSGITEAFF. The CDR3 bases are TGCGCCAGCAGCTTGGGGTACAGTGGGATCACTGAAGCTTTCTTT. Using reference TRBV5-1 and TRBJ1-1 for the parts outside the CDR3, the full variable domain is KAGVTQTPRYLIKTRGQQVTLSCSPISGHRSVSWYQQTPGQGLQFLFEYFSETQRNKGNFPGRFSGRQFSNSRSEMNVSTLELGDSALYLCASSLGYSGITEAFFGQGTRLTVV.

This sequence joins TRBV5-1 and TRBJ2-4; 10 bases line up with TRBD1. The V gene end was trimmed by 2 bases and the J gene end by 1 base; junction bases not matched to a gene: 9. CDR1 and CDR2 from the germline V gene are SGHRS and YFSETQ. CDR3 length equals 18 residues. The CDR3 region has the DNA TGCGCCAGCAGCTTTAACCCCGGGACAGGGGATGCCAAAAACATTCAGTACTTC. Its translation: CASSFNPGTGDAKNIQYF. Variable domain in full (rest from reference TRBV5-1 and TRBJ2-4): KAGVTQTPRYLIKTRGQQVTLSCSPISGHRSVSWYQQTPGQGLQFLFEYFSETQRNKGNFPGRFSGRQFSNSRSEMNVSTLELGDSALYLCASSFNPGTGDAKNIQYFGAGTRLSVL.

This clone was picked up a small number of times. V gene TRBV11-2 combines with J gene TRBJ1-2; D is perhaps TRBD1 (6 bases). Germline V gives CDR1 SGHAT, CDR2 FQNNGV. This CDR3 contains 14 residues. V was cut by 5 bases and J by 3 bases, with 13 bases left in between. CDR3 coding DNA: TGTGCCAGCAGCCATAATAGGGGGGACTATGGCTACACCTTC. Amino acids: CASSHNRGDYGYTF. Complete variable domain (other parts from reference TRBV11-2 and TRBJ1-2): EAGVAQSPRYKIIEKRQSVAFWCNPISGHATLYWYQQILGQGPKLLIQFQNNGVVDDSQLPKDRFSAERLKGVDSTLKIQPAKLEDSAVYLCASSHNRGDYGYTFGSGTRLTVV.

This clone was seen a few times. This chain links TRBV9 with TRBJ2-1, with a weak D call TRBD2 (7 bases). The length of the CDR3 is 15 residues. V was trimmed by 4 bases and J by 4 bases, leaving 15 bases between them. Germline CDR1 SGDLS, CDR2 YYNGEE. The chain's CDR3 is CASSPEGGAYNEQFF. The CDR3 nucleotides are TGTGCCAGCAGCCCCGAGGGGGGGGCTTACAATGAGCAGTTCTTC. The full variable domain, in which reference TRBV9 and TRBJ2-1 provide the parts outside the CDR3, is DSGVTQTPKHLITATGQRVTLRCSPRSGDLSVYWYQQSLDQGLQFLIQYYNGEERAKGNILERFSAQQFPDLHSELNLSSLELGDSALYFCASSPEGGAYNEQFFGPGTRLTVL.

This clone was seen more than once but under ten times. This sequence joins TRBV7-9 and TRBJ1-1, with TRBD1 identical over 8 bases. V shed 6 bases, J shed 0 bases, and the junction held 12 bases outside the gene matches. Germline CDR1 and CDR2: SEHNR and FQNEAQ (reference sequence). The CDR3 is 17 amino acids. The CDR3 DNA reads as TGTGCCAGCAGGCGTGGGGGACAGGCGTTTCTGAACACTGAAGCTTTCTTT. Translation: CASRRGGQAFLNTEAFF.

Of note for this clone: Distinct nucleotide sequences in the sample also encode this CDR3. V is TRBV2 and J is TRBJ2-2; 7 bases map to TRBD1. The V segment lost 6 bases and the J segment 6 bases; nucleotides outside the gene matches: 4. CDR1 and CDR2 from the germline V gene are SNHLY and FYNNEI. This CDR3 comprises 13 residues. This CDR3 is CASRRQGAGELFF. CDR3 nucleotides: TGTGCCAGCAGACGACAGGGTGCCGGGGAGCTGTTTTTT.

This clone was counted only a few times. The chain recombines TRBV5-1 with TRBJ1-1, with unresolved D. Germline loops: CDR1 SGHRS, CDR2 YFSETQ. This CDR3 is built from 15 residues. Trimming took 0 bases from V and 0 from J, leaving 9 bases between them. This CDR3 is CASSLGAGMNTEAFF. The DNA of the CDR3 is TGCGCCAGCAGCTTGGGGGCAGGAATGAACACTGAAGCTTTCTTT.

V usage is TRBV7-2 and J usage is TRBJ2-2; 9 bases agree with TRBD2. Germline CDR1 is SGHTA and CDR2 is FQGNSA. The CDR3 sequence is 17 residues long. J was trimmed by 7 bases and V by 1 base; bases with no gene match: 10. The CDR3 spells CASSLDLPSGNVGELFF. CDR3 nucleotide sequence: TGTGCCAGCAGCTTAGACCTCCCTAGCGGGAACGTCGGGGAGCTGTTTTTT.

This clone has a handful of counts. This rearrangement joins TRBV29-1 to TRBJ1-2; 8 nucleotides match TRBD1. V lost 7 bases and J lost 1; bases outside the gene matches: 2. The V gene's germline CDR1 is SQVTM and CDR2 ANQGSEA. The CDR3 covers 12 residues. CDR3 in DNA: TGCAGCGCCGACAGGGGTAACTATGGCTACACCTTC. This gives the protein CSADRGNYGYTF.

This clone appeared a few times. The rearrangement uses TRBV6-5 and TRBJ1-5; D call uncertain. V was cut by 7 bases and J by 7 bases, with 20 bases left in between. CDR3 length: 15 amino acids. CDR1 is MNHEY and CDR2 is SVGAGI in the germline V gene. The CDR3 DNA sequence: TGTGCCAGCAAACCCCAGATGCTCCTCGAACAGCCCCAGCATTTT. Its translation: CASKPQMLLEQPQHF.

The genes are TRBV10-3 and TRBJ2-1; no firm D call. This CDR3 contains 13 residues. Germline CDR1 reads ENHRY; CDR2 reads SYGVKD. V was shortened by 1 base and J by 7 bases, with 8 bases between the two germline ends. In nucleotides, the CDR3 is TGTGCCATCAGTGAGTTGGGGATGAATGAGCAGTTCTTC. Translated, it gives CAISELGMNEQFF.

The V and J genes are TRBV21-1 and TRBJ2-3; whether TRBD1, the table's D call, matches the DNA was not checked. TRBV21-1 is an annotated pseudogene. The CDR3 covers 17 residues. For the CDR3, the DNA is TGTGCCAGCAGCCCCAGGGACAGGGCTACCTCCACAGATACGCAGTATTTT. As protein: CASSPRDRATSTDTQYF.

This clone was recorded a few times. V is TRBV7-8 and J is TRBJ1-4; 10 bases agree with TRBD1. Germline assignment: CDR1 SGHVS and CDR2 FQNEAQ. This CDR3 is 15 amino acids long. Trimming removed 4 bases from V and 7 bases from J; junction bases left unmatched: 6. CDR3 region: CASSSDRGRREKLFF. The CDR3, as DNA: TGTGCCAGCAGCTCCGACAGGGGGCGGCGTGAAAAACTGTTTTTT.